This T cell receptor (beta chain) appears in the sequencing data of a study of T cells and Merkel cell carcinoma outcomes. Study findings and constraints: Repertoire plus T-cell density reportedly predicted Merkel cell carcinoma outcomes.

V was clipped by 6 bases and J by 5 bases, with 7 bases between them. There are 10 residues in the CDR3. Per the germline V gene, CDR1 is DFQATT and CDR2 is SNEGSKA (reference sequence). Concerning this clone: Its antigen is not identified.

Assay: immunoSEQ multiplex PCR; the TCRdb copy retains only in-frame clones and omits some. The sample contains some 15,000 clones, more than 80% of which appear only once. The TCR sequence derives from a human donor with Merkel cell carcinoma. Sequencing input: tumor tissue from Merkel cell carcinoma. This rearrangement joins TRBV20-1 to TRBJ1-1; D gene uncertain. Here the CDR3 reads CSAHRTEAFF. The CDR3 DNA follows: TGCAGTGCACATAGGACTGAAGCTTTCTTT.